This T cell receptor beta chain appears in the sequencing data of a study of blood T cells in healthy people across ages (dated by TCRdb to 2013 to 2016). Study-wide context: In model experiments, template switching captured roughly one uniquely barcoded TCR beta cDNA molecule for every two T cells. The study analyzed two additional independent replicas of 1 million unique cDNA reads from the same blood draw for two donors, one aged 18 to 29 and one aged 80 or older. To avoid experimental bias, donors of different ages were distributed randomly across sequencing lanes. Age-related changes in TCR beta repertoire diversity were measured in the study by deep sequencing normalized with unique cDNA molecular identifiers. Four age groups were formed from the donors: young (average around 15 years), middle-aged (around 37), aged (roughly 59) and long-lived (approximately 80). General findings and caveats noted by the study authors: The CMV infection status of donors was not known, potentially confounding age-related changes in expanded clonotypes. Compared with the aged group, the long-lived group had more naive CD4+ T cells, fewer expanded clones and increased TCR diversity, suggesting age selection. Observed TCR beta diversity correlated strongly with the percentage of naive T cells measured by flow cytometry. Observed TCR beta diversity per million T cells fell roughly linearly with age, and a significant reduction was already apparent by age roughly 40. Conclusive comparison of naive and antigen-experienced compartments was prevented by the profiling of bulk unsorted PBMCs. Total diversity estimates from one million sequenced T cells were considered lower bounds and underestimates.

The approximately 40 donors, aged about 6 to 95 years, were systemically healthy Caucasian individuals from Russia. Ten milliliters of peripheral blood were drawn from each donor into EDTA-treated Vacutainer tubes. PBMCs were isolated by Ficoll-Paque density-gradient centrifugation, with at least 6 million obtained per sample. Total RNA, at least 5.5 micrograms per sample, was extracted from PBMCs with Trizol reagent. Naive CD45RAhigh/CD27high T cell percentages were measured by flow cytometry on a PBMC aliquot from every donor. The library was made by 5' RACE. TCRdb names Illumina HiSeq 2500 as the instrument used. A second PCR of roughly 7 to 11 cycles was run with a J-beta primer mix and a sample-barcoded 5' primer. A template-switch 5' adaptor carrying 12 random nucleotides introduced a unique molecular identifier onto each TCR beta cDNA molecule. At least 2.5 million CDR3-containing paired-end reads were obtained from each sample. The Mint cDNA synthesis kit, primed by a TRBC-specific oligonucleotide, was used to synthesize first-strand cDNA from all RNA. Following uracil-DNA glycosylase treatment, all cDNA underwent a first 18-cycle PCR with the universal primers M1SS and BC2_uni_R. The authors' pipeline ran thus. For normalization, 1 million high-quality reads were randomly selected from each sample, with every read carrying a distinct molecular identifier. Instead of being binned into consensus sequences, reads that shared molecular identifiers were thrown out. CDR3 identification, clonotype clustering and error correction used MiTCR with a Q25 quality threshold and the strictest error-elimination algorithm. Lower-bound total TCR beta diversity was estimated with a nonparametric unseen species model using Euler transformation. The public reads were reanalyzed by TCRdb: fastp trimming at Q25, MiXCR alignment, in-frame beta chains only. CDR3 protein duplicates are merged, each entry listing the most common genes and DNA. V and J calls and clone size were set by TCRdb, not the authors. This sample has 1.5 million or so distinct CDR3 sequences in its table, and less than 45% of those were observed once. The ten largest clones represent around 4% of the sample.

As to this clonotype: Its antigen is unknown. The sample holds no much larger clone one base away, and base qualities are not on file.

Spanning cysteine to phenylalanine, the CDR3 consists of 14 amino acids. Only the CDR3 region is kept as DNA, spanning 42 bases read in frame from base 1. The germline V and J ends show losses of 5 bases and 7 bases respectively, and no gene match explains 9 bases of the junction. CDR1 and CDR2 are drawn from the germline V gene: SGHRS, YFSETQ. Input material: blood. This sequence uses TRBV5-1 and TRBJ2-1; TRBD1 agrees with 7 junctional bases. The origin of this receptor is a woman aged 18-29 years in good health. For the CDR3, the sequence is CASRGGVTKNEQFF. The DNA is TGCGCCAGCAGAGGGGGCGTAACGAAGAATGAGCAGTTCTTC.